The 5 T cell receptor beta chains below were found in one sample sequenced in a study of cytomegalovirus exposure and HLA in healthy donors. PCR involved 60 Vbeta and 13 Jbeta primers. The assay was immunoSEQ multiplex PCR, and TCRdb's table has in-frame clones only and misses some. Of around 170,000 clones in the sample, over 60% are singletons; the top ten hold approximately 1.5%. Material: PBMCs. These receptors were collected from a girl aged 5-17 years in good health and CMV-seronegative.

CDR3 in DNA: TGTGCCAGTAGGGCGCAGGTCTCCACTGAAGCTTTCTTT. This codes for CASRAQVSTEAFF. The chain employs TRBV19 and TRBJ1-1, with D unclear. This CDR3 has 13 residues. V dropped 6 bases and J dropped 4 bases, with 12 bases sitting between them. Germline CDR1 is LNHDA and CDR2 is SQIVND (reference sequence).

The chain uses TRBV7-6 and TRBJ1-5, with D possibly being TRBD1 (6 bases). Per germline, CDR1 SGHVS and CDR2 FNYEAQ. V shed 6 bases and J shed 7 bases, with 16 bases lying between them. The CDR3 runs to 14 residues. Here the CDR3 reads CASSLPGGHQPQHF. CDR3 DNA sequence: TGTGCCAGCAGTTTGCCGGGGGGGCACCAGCCCCAGCATTTT.

This chain connects TRBV5-1 to TRBJ2-7; TRBD1 matches at 7 bases. The CDR3 totals 14 residues. V lost 6 bases and J lost 3; bases outside the gene matches: 9. Germline lookup yields CDR1 SGHRS and CDR2 YFSETQ. Here the CDR3 reads CASNRDRADYEQYF. CDR3 coding DNA: TGCGCCAGCAACCGGGACAGAGCGGACTACGAGCAGTACTTC.

The gene calls are TRBV7-9 and TRBJ1-2; D ambiguous. CDR1 and CDR2 from the germline V gene are SEHNR and FQNEAQ (reference sequence). The V end lost 4 bases, the J end lost 7 bases, and 16 bases lay between the germline ends. CDR3 length: 14 amino acids. CDR3 DNA sequence: TGTGCCAGCAGCTCCACCGGGATCGGTCGTGGCTACACCTTC. Translated, it gives CASSSTGIGRGYTF.

The V gene is TRBV5-1, the J gene TRBJ1-2; D gene unclear. This CDR3 spans 11 amino acids. The germline gives CDR1 SGHRS, CDR2 YFSETQ. V was cut by 2 bases and J by 8 bases, with 7 bases left in between. CDR3 nucleotides: TGCGCCAGCAGCTTTGAGGGAGGCTACACCTTC. Protein product: CASSFEGGYTF.